This TCR beta chain was obtained from a study of T cells expressing NK-cell markers. For the study at large: Sorted CD3+CD56-NKG2C+, CD3+CD56+NKG2C- and CD3+CD56+NKG2C+ T cells were the source of the TCR beta repertoires. Seven of the eight sequenced donors were classified as HCMV-seropositive, and one was classified as seronegative.

Study-wide findings and caveats: Of the CD8+ T cells in about 6 donors, 1.0-7.0% belonged to dominant NKG2C+ clonotypes.

This CDR3 comprises 18 residues. Germline CDR1 reads SGHDT; CDR2 reads YYEEEE. TCRdb derives one entry per CDR3 protein from the 5' RACE reads, leaving out DNA. This table holds 350,000 to 450,000 distinct CDR3 sequences. On this clonotype itself: What it binds is not known.

The TCR sequence derives from a man between 18 and 69 years old in good health. This sequence joins TRBV5-6 and TRBJ2-1; TCRdb proposes TRBD1, but this gene call is untestable without DNA. The sequencing sample was made of blood T cells: a sorted CD56 or NKG2C T cell subset, CD4+ or CD8+ T cells, or bulk PBMC T cells (not recorded which). CDR3 residues: CASSSTTDRAESYNEQFF.